These 6 T cell receptor beta chains were sequenced from one sample in a study of blood T cells in healthy people across ages. Using a J-beta primer mix together with a sample-barcoded 5' primer, a second PCR was run for roughly 7 to 12 cycles. Each CDR3 protein gets one entry after TCRdb re-called the 5' RACE reads with MiXCR. The sample shows 800,000 or so distinct CDR3 sequences, around half of them seen only once. Sample: blood. These receptors originate from a man older than 75 in good health.

J is TRBJ2-1 and V is TRBV19, with 10 bases fitting TRBD1. The CDR3 runs 15 residues. V lost 6 bases and J lost 7; bases outside the gene matches: 9. From germline, CDR1 is LNHDA and CDR2 SQIVND (reference sequence). DNA of the CDR3: TGTGCCAGTAGGTTGGGGACAGGGGATGTGAATGAGCAGTTCTTC. Its protein is CASRLGTGDVNEQFF.

V and J are TRBV7-2 and TRBJ1-6; 7 nucleotides line up with TRBD1. CDR3 length: 15 amino acids. The germline gives CDR1 SGHTA, CDR2 FQGNSA. The V gene end was trimmed by 5 bases and the J gene end by 4 bases; junction bases not matched to a gene: 5. This chain's CDR3 is CASSPTTGYNSPLHF. DNA for the CDR3: TGTGCCAGCAGCCCGACGACAGGGTATAATTCACCCCTCCACTTT.

This chain joins TRBV2 and TRBJ2-5; weak D call: TRBD2 (5 bases). The CDR3 contains 16 residues. Per the germline V gene, CDR1 is SNHLY and CDR2 is FYNNEI. The germline V and J ends were trimmed by 1 base and 5 bases, with 17 bases remaining between them. CDR3 sequence reads: CASSEVKGASWETQYF. CDR3 coding DNA: TGTGCCAGCAGTGAAGTTAAGGGAGCGTCGTGGGAGACCCAGTACTTC.

This chain joins TRBV20-1 and TRBJ2-1, with TRBD2 matching over 9 bases. CDR1 and CDR2 from the germline V gene are DFQATT and SNEGSKA (reference sequence). This CDR3 is 14 amino acids long. The J segment lost 8 bases and the V segment lost 6 bases, leaving 11 bases of the junction unmatched. CDR3 amino acids: CSALPSGALDEQFF. The CDR3, as DNA: TGCAGTGCCCTACCTAGCGGGGCCCTGGATGAGCAGTTCTTC.

This sequence joins TRBV10-2 and TRBJ2-1; D ambiguous. Germline CDR1 WSHSY, CDR2 SAAADI. CDR3 length equals 12 residues. Trimming took off 7 bases at V and 8 bases at J, with 12 bases between the two ends. The CDR3 protein is CASTFGRYEQFF. The CDR3 bases are TGCGCCAGCACATTTGGGCGGTATGAGCAGTTCTTC.

In the case of this clonotype: At one end the junction does not follow the germline gene, possibly because of a read error. CDR3 in amino acids: CGSSLTSGSYEQYF. In DNA, the CDR3 is TGCGGCAGCAGCTTGACTAGCGGATCCTACGAGCAGTACTTC. The J gene is TRBJ2-7, the V gene TRBV5-1; 9 bases are a match to TRBD2. This CDR3 comprises 14 residues. Germline CDR1 SGHRS, CDR2 YFSETQ.